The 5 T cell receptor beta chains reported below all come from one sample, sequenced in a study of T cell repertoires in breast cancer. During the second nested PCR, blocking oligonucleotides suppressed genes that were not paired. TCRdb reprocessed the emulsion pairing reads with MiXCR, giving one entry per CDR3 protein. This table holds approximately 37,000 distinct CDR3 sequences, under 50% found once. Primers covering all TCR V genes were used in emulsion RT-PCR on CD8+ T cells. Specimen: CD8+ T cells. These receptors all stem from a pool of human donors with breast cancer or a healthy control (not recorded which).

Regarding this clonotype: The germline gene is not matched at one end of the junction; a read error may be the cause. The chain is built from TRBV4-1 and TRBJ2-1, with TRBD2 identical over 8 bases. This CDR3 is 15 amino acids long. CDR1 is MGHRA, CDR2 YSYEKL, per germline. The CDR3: CASSQARGGYNGQFF. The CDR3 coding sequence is TGCGCCAGCAGCCAAGCCCGGGGGGGCTACAATGGGCAGTTCTTC.

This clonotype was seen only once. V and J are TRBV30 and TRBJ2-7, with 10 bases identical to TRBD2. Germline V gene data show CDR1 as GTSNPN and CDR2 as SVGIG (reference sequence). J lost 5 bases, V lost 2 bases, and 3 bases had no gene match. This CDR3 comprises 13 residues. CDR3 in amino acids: CAWSRLAGDEQYF. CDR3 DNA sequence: TGTGCCTGGAGTCGGCTAGCGGGGGACGAGCAGTACTTC. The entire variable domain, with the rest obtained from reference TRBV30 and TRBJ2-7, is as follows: SQTIHQWPATLVQPVGSPLSLECTVEGTSNPNLYWYRQAAGRGLQLLFYSVGIGQISSEVPQNLSASRPQDRQFILSSKKLLLSDSGFYLCAWSRLAGDEQYFGPGTRLTVT.

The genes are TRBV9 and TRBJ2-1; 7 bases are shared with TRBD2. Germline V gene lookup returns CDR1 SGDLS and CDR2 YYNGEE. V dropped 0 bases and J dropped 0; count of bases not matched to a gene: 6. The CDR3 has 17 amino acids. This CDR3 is CASSVGRESNSYNEQFF. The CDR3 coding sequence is TGTGCCAGCAGCGTAGGGCGGGAGAGCAACTCCTACAATGAGCAGTTCTTC.

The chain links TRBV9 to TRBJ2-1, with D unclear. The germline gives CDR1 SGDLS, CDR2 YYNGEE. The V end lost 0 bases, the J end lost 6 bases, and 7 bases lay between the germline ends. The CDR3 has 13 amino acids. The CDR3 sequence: CASSVATSNEQFF. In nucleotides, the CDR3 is TGTGCCAGCAGCGTAGCTACGAGCAATGAGCAGTTCTTC.

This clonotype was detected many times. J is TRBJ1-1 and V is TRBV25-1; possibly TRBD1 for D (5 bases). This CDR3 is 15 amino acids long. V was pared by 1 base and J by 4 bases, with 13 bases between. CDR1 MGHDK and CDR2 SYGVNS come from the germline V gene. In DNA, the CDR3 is TGTGCCAGCAGTGAATGGGGAGGGGCCGGCACTGAAGCTTTCTTT. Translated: CASSEWGGAGTEAFF.